The 18 T cell receptor beta chains below were found in one sample sequenced in a study of T-cell reconstitution after alpha-beta-depleted transplantation in children (dated by TCRdb to the mid-2010s). According to the study, the label for this sample's treatment or condition signals: allogeneic hematopoietic cell transplantation with graft depleted of TCRalphabeta T cells and CD19 B cells. Libraries came from PCR. The sequencing machine was an Illumina HiSeq 2500. Molecular barcoding was employed in the preparation of TCR libraries, with unique molecular identifiers being used to normalize TCRbeta repertoire quantification. TCRdb passed the public sequencing reads through fastp at Q25 and MiXCR, retaining productive beta sequences. Each record represents a unique CDR3 protein, reported with the most common genes and DNA among its rows. The sample table records 500,000 to 650,000 distinct CDR3 sequences; about an eighth of these occur just once. The ten largest account for 13% to 15% of the sample.

Sequenced material: PBMCs, mostly from graft donor cells, taken 180 days after TCRalphabeta/CD19-depleted stem cell transplant. Receptors originate from a female patient aged 2 to 10 who had a stem cell transplant for aplastic anemia, so the T cells may come from the graft donor.

This chain connects TRBV7-2 to TRBJ2-7; no firm D call. Germline CDR1 reads SGHTA; CDR2 reads FQGNSA. The V gene lost 0 bases and the J gene lost 6 bases, with 6 bases spanning the gap. The CDR3 spans 12 residues. In DNA form, the CDR3 reads TGTGCCAGCAGCTTAGCGAACCGCGAGCAGTACTTC. It codes for CASSLANREQYF.

Turning to this clonotype: Being one base from a much bigger clone, this may be a read error. The chain joins TRBV7-2 to TRBJ2-3, with D possibly matching TRBD2 (6 bases). The germline V gene has CDR1 SGHTA and CDR2 FQGNSA. The CDR3 covers 14 residues. The CDR3 reads CAISLWGGTDTQYF. The CDR3 nucleotides are TGTGCCATCAGCTTATGGGGGGGCACAGATACGCAGTATTTT.

This clonotype was counted many times. This rearrangement joins TRBV5-1 to TRBJ2-2, with 7 bases that match TRBD2. V trimming: 4 bases; J trimming: 4 bases; junction bases outside the gene matches: 4. The CDR3 totals 14 residues. In germline, CDR1 is SGHRS, CDR2 YFSETQ. CDR3 coding DNA: TGCGCCAGCAGCATGGCGGGAGCCACCGGGGAGCTGTTTTTT. This gives the protein CASSMAGATGELFF.

The V and J genes are TRBV11-2 and TRBJ2-2, with D possibly TRBD1 on 6 matching bases. The germline V and J ends were trimmed by 3 bases and 0 bases, with 14 bases remaining between them. Germline V CDR1 and CDR2: SGHAT, FQNNGV. CDR3 length: 17 residues. The CDR3 DNA follows: TGTGCCAGCAGCTTCCTCTATGGGACATCGAACACCGGGGAGCTGTTTTTT. It yields the protein CASSFLYGTSNTGELFF.

This clonotype occurred a few times. The V and J genes are TRBV7-2 and TRBJ1-5; D not resolved. The CDR3 runs 16 residues. Trimming took off 5 bases at V and 2 bases at J, with 16 bases between the two ends. Germline loops: CDR1 SGHTA, CDR2 FQGNSA. The chain's CDR3 is CASSIRPEAGNQPQHF. For the CDR3, the DNA is TGTGCCAGCAGCATTAGGCCGGAAGCGGGCAATCAGCCCCAGCATTTT.

This clonotype showed up just a few times. This chain joins TRBV11-2 and TRBJ1-5; TRBD1 might be the D (6 bases). CDR1 is SGHAT and CDR2 is FQNNGV in the germline V gene. The CDR3 is made up of 17 amino acids. V was cut by 0 bases and J by 6 bases, with 18 bases left in between. CDR3 in amino acids: CASSLEFRAPRGQPQHF. The CDR3 bases are TGTGCCAGCAGCTTAGAGTTCAGGGCGCCCAGGGGTCAGCCCCAGCATTTT.

The table lists this clonotype with a few counts. The CDR3 nucleotides read TGTGCCAGCAGCCCTTTCAGCCTAGCTTCTACGCAGTATTTT. It translates to CASSPFSLASTQYF. The chain carries TRBV14 and TRBJ2-3; the D gene is possibly TRBD2 (5 bases). The ends were cut back, 4 bases at V and 8 bases at J, with 16 bases in the middle. The CDR3 consists of 14 residues. CDR1 SGHDN and CDR2 FVKESK come from the germline V gene.

In this sample, this clonotype turned up a few times. This chain uses TRBV27 with TRBJ2-7; weak D call: TRBD2 (5 bases). Germline V CDR1 and CDR2: MNHEY, SMNVEV (reference sequence). V was shortened by 2 bases and J by 7 bases, with 15 bases between the two germline ends. The CDR3 has 14 amino acids. CDR3 DNA sequence: TGTGCCAGCAGTTTAGGGCGCCGGACGGGGGAGCAGTACTTC. This gives the protein CASSLGRRTGEQYF.

The V gene is TRBV30, the J gene TRBJ2-1; 8 bases fit TRBD2. The CDR3 runs to 16 residues. V shed 0 bases, J shed 7 bases, and the junction held 11 bases outside the gene matches. Germline V gene lookup returns CDR1 GTSNPN and CDR2 SVGIG (reference sequence). The CDR3 DNA follows: TGTGCCTGGAGTGTGAAAGGGCGGGGGGCCGCAAATGAGCAGTTCTTC. Translation gives CAWSVKGRGAANEQFF.

The sample holds many counts of this clonotype. The genes are TRBV5-6 and TRBJ1-1; no definite D call. V dropped 0 bases and J dropped 0 bases, with 12 bases sitting between them. Germline CDR1 and CDR2: SGHDT and YYEEEE. The CDR3 sequence is 16 residues long. The CDR3 sequence: CASSLDFSPMNTEAFF. CDR3 nucleotide sequence: TGTGCCAGCAGCTTGGACTTTTCGCCGATGAACACTGAAGCTTTCTTT.

This clonotype was recorded at least ten times. The chain employs TRBV2 and TRBJ2-2; TRBD2 might be the D (5 bases). The V end was cut by 10 bases, the J end by 5 bases, with 17 bases between. From germline, CDR1 is SNHLY and CDR2 FYNNEI. The CDR3 consists of 14 residues. The CDR3 reads CANTDSFKTGELFF. CDR3 coding DNA: TGTGCCAACACGGACTCCTTTAAGACCGGGGAGCTGTTTTTT.

The CDR3 nucleotides are TGTGCCATCAGTGAGTCGACGACTCGGAGCACAGATACGCAGTATTTT. Its translation is CAISESTTRSTDTQYF. The rearrangement joins TRBV10-3 to TRBJ2-3, with D unresolved. Trimming cost V 0 bases and J 0 bases, with 10 bases left between them. This CDR3 is built from 16 residues. In germline, CDR1 is ENHRY, CDR2 SYGVKD.

This clonotype occurred many times. The V gene is TRBV28, the J gene TRBJ2-1; D is unresolved. CDR1 MDHEN and CDR2 SYDVKM come from the germline V gene. CDR3 size: 14 residues. The V end was cut by 8 bases, the J end by 0 bases, with 11 bases between. CDR3 amino acids: CASSDRFSYNEQFF. For the CDR3, the DNA is TGTGCCAGCTCGGACCGGTTCTCCTACAATGAGCAGTTCTTC. Full variable domain (outside the CDR3, taken from reference TRBV28 and TRBJ2-1): DVKVTQSSRYLVKRTGEKVFLECVQDMDHENMFWYRQDPGLGLRLIYFSYDVKMKEKGDIPEGYSVSREKKERFSLILESASTNQTSMYLCASSDRFSYNEQFFGPGTRLTVL.

In this sample, this clonotype turned up a few times. The chain joins TRBV5-1 to TRBJ2-3; no clear D. The CDR3 consists of 14 residues. V was trimmed by 0 bases and J by 2 bases, leaving 7 bases between them. Germline loops: CDR1 SGHRS, CDR2 YFSETQ. The CDR3 sequence: CASSLEVLTDTQYF. In DNA form, the CDR3 reads TGCGCCAGCAGCTTGGAGGTCCTCACAGATACGCAGTATTTT.

The chain carries TRBV7-9 and TRBJ1-2, with D possibly TRBD1 on 6 matching bases. Deletions cut 5 bases from V and 4 bases from J, with 14 bases between. The CDR3 has 14 residues. The V gene's germline CDR1 is SEHNR and CDR2 FQNEAQ (reference sequence). CDR3 residues: CASSPLGGSYGYTF. The CDR3 nucleotides read TGTGCCAGCAGCCCCCTGGGGGGCAGCTATGGCTACACCTTC.

In the case of this clonotype: Given a much more abundant clone one base away, this may be a read error. The gene calls are TRBV5-5 and TRBJ2-3; 11 positions match TRBD2. Germline values: CDR1 SGHKS, CDR2 YYEKEE (reference sequence). The CDR3 is 17 amino acids. CDR3 sequence reads: CTSSPTSGSNRGDTQYF. CDR3 in DNA: TGTACCAGCAGTCCTACTAGCGGGAGCAACAGGGGAGATACGCAGTATTTT. Combining the CDR3 with reference TRBV5-5 and TRBJ2-3 gives the whole variable domain DAGVTQSPTHLIKTRGQQVTLRCSPISGHKSVSWYQQVLGQGPQFIFQYYEKEERGRGNFPDRFSARQFPNYSSELNVNALLLGDSALYLCTSSPTSGSNRGDTQYFGPGTRLTVL.

The J gene is TRBJ2-1, the V gene TRBV7-2; perhaps TRBD2 as D (6 bases). Germline assignment: CDR1 SGHTA and CDR2 FQGNSA. The CDR3 contains 16 residues. Between the trimmed V and J ends, which lost 0 bases and 4 bases, there was a span of 13 bases. Written as DNA, the CDR3 is TGTGCCAGCAGCTTAGCGTCGATAGCGGTTTACAATGAGCAGTTCTTC. It translates to CASSLASIAVYNEQFF.

This clonotype has only a few counts. The CDR3 sequence: CSATPSTGWLQSYGYTF. The DNA of the CDR3 is TGCAGTGCCACGCCTTCGACAGGATGGTTACAGTCATATGGCTACACCTTC. The chain combines TRBV20-1 with TRBJ1-2; a weak D match, TRBD1 (6 bases). The V gene's germline CDR1 is DFQATT and CDR2 SNEGSKA (reference sequence). Trimming removed 6 bases at V and 5 bases at J, with 28 bases between. The CDR3 length is 17 residues.